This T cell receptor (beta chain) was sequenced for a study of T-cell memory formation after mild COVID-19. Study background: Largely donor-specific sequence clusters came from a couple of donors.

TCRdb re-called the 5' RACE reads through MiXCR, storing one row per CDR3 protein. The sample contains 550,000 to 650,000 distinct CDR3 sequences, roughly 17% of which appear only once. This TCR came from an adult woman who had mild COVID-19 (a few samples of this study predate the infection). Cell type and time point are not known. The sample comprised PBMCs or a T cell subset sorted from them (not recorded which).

The CDR3: CASTTSGREETQYF. DNA for the CDR3: TGTGCCAGTACGACTAGCGGGAGGGAAGAGACCCAGTACTTC. The chain couples TRBV19 to TRBJ2-5; 14 bases map to TRBD2. The CDR3 runs 14 residues. Germline V gives CDR1 LNHDA, CDR2 SQIVND (reference sequence). With V trimmed by 7 bases and J by 3 bases, 1 base remained unmatched.